This T cell receptor beta chain was identified during a study of T cells in Graves' hyperthyroidism and ophthalmopathy. Study in general: At initial diagnosis, before any treatment had begun, peripheral blood was obtained.

Researchers amplified the TCR beta CDR3 regions from RNA transcripts. An initial round of RT-PCR targeting the TCR CDR3 relied on the HTBI primer set. In TCRdb, the multiplex PCR reads were re-called with MiXCR into one record per CDR3 protein. The sample shows some 770,000 distinct CDR3 sequences, approximately 16% of them seen only once. Comment on this clonotype: The antigen remains undetermined.

Findings and caveats of the study: Clonotypes that were expanded in thyroid above 0.001 mostly appeared in blood too. In the analysis, a 13 V-J model separated ophthalmopathy from stable hyperthyroidism.

Germline assignment: CDR1 MDHEN and CDR2 SYDVKM. The CDR3 consists of 14 residues. J lost 5 bases, V lost 11 bases, and 9 bases had no gene match. The sequenced sample consisted of blood. V gene TRBV28 combines with J gene TRBJ2-7, with TRBD2 matching over 13 bases. The source is a man aged 18 to 35 with Graves' hyperthyroidism. The CDR3 DNA sequence: TGTGCCGTCTCGGGACTAGCGGGAACCCACGAGCAGTACTTC. Protein product: CAVSGLAGTHEQYF.